This entry concerns a single T cell receptor beta chain. This clone's antigen is unknown. Base qualities are missing; no much larger clone stands one base away. This sample is part of a study of cytomegalovirus exposure and HLA in healthy donors (dated by TCRdb to about 2017). Looking at the study overall: In an earlier analysis of around 540 of the donors, about 270 Gb of sequence data and 117 million unique TCR beta sequences from roughly 180 million T cells were reported. Alongside the repertoire data, information on donor age, sex, ethnicity and CMV serostatus was compiled. In a later analysis, previously published TCR beta repertoires from 666 donors were re-analyzed and high-resolution HLA genotyping was added so that TCR occurrence patterns could be studied. High-throughput TCR immunosequencing, statistical association of individual TCRs with disease status, and machine learning were combined to predict cytomegalovirus infection status. In addition to the first cohort of 666 subjects, a separate validation cohort of around 110 different subjects was used. HLA typing covered class I and class II loci at four-digit resolution. The number of donors typed differed by locus, with about 629-630 for A, B, C, DRB1 and DQB1, around 520 for DQA1, over 600 for DPA1, and around 430 for DPB1. The later analysis used no new phenotypic data to find candidate immune exposures, relying instead on TCR beta sequences and their occurrence across donors. To decide whether each TCR beta V gene segment behaved as functional or pseudogenic, an earlier analysis of several hundred of the donors relied on high-throughput TCR beta sequencing. Across under 500 genotyped donors of the cohort, an average of roughly 230,000 unique TCR beta nucleotide sequences per donor were sequenced, and 15% to 20% of those sequences were non-productive. A later genetic analysis took genome-wide SNP genotypes for 398 of the 666 donors and used that subset as a discovery cohort. Around 320 gigabases of sequencing data and 80 million or so unique TCR sequences were included in an early release covering roughly 700 HLA-typed donors. The aim of the study was to test whether cataloging public T cell receptors could identify signatures of past pathogen exposure. The study profiled the T cell repertoires of about 640 subjects by immunosequencing and related them to cytomegalovirus serostatus. Of the 350 to 450 genotyped donors, approximately 80% fell in the genetic ancestry cluster associated with self-reported Caucasian donors. Five DR-DQ haplotypes were treated as single units for association and clustering because of strong linkage in the cohort. Every repertoire in the discovery cohort had been generated on one and the same sequencing platform. The investigation overall reported the following: In the study, around 160 TCR beta chains were listed as associated with cytomegalovirus. According to a later analysis, most CMV-associated TCR beta chains appeared to be HLA-restricted, and the HLA associations seemed to be driven largely by CMV exposure. Across donors, most TCR sequences were observed very rarely, whereas some public TCRs were present in many individuals. CMV serostatus was the only immune exposure information available for the cohort. Because some donors lacked HLA typing at each locus, the association tests relied only on the typed subset. The 87-base-pair reads could not distinguish some IMGT-functional V segments, including TRBV6-2 and TRBV6-3, so those segments were excluded. In a later analysis, some 18,000 TCR beta sequences were associated with specific HLA alleles at a false discovery rate of 0.05. A cluster of highly shared sequence variants was judged likely to represent a technical artifact of the sequencing pipeline. The presence/absence analyses assumed that sequencing depth was roughly uniform across donors, and that assumption may not be true. A later analysis found that HLA-associated TCR beta chains were more clonally expanded and had lower generation probabilities than equally common non-associated chains. A few of the identified cytomegalovirus-associated TCR beta chains were confirmed in vitro to be specific for cytomegalovirus antigens. Compared with the approximately 720-donor mean, donors in an Asian-associated ancestry cluster had fewer N-insertions in productive TCRs, according to a later genetic analysis. In a later analysis, several top co-occurrence clusters were reported to appear linked to parvovirus B19, influenza, CMV and Epstein-Barr virus. Broadly in line with IMGT annotations, most TCR beta V segments showed up in productive rearrangements about 90% or about 30% of the time in an earlier analysis of approximately 600 of the donors. Correlated functional status among segregating V segments might reflect linkage disequilibrium, but an unknown experimental factor could not be ruled out. Only TCR beta chains were sequenced in this cohort, and the absence of alpha or paired-chain data limited detectable features. In a later analysis, TCR association rates were found to vary across HLA loci, with the most associated TCRs seen for DRB1 alleles and the fewest for HLA-C alleles. In a later genetic analysis, a missense DCLRE1C variant was associated with V-gene and J-gene trimming of TCR beta chains, and the association was replicated in an independent cohort. Assigning TCR associations to individual alleles was difficult when HLA alleles, especially DR and DQ, strongly co-occurred. A further reported finding was that TCR beta sequences accurately predicted the HLA-A and HLA-B alleles for most subjects in the first cohort. Because counts were too low, seventeen rarely observed V segments, including chromosome 9 orphons, were excluded from the earlier analysis of 500 to 700 of the donors. The authors suggested that the approach could potentially be extended to other disease states and immunological phenotypes. In both the original and validation cohorts, the classifier was reported to diagnose cytomegalovirus status with high specificity and sensitivity.

The cohort consisted of 600 to 700 healthy bone marrow donors. Cohort members were all nominally healthy when sampled, although unrecorded immune exposures were likely present. The donor tested CMV seropositive, placing the donor among the 250 to 350 seropositive members of the cohort. Each donor provided a peripheral blood sample, and peripheral blood mononuclear cells were used for TCR beta sequencing. The Qiagen DNeasy Blood Extraction Kit was used to extract genomic DNA from the blood cell samples. Germline trimming: 4 bases from V, 4 bases from J; junction bases outside gene matches: 10. The CDR3 runs 15 residues from the cysteine to the phenylalanine. Only CDR3 DNA remains: 45 bases, in frame from the first base. The CDR1 and CDR2 encoded by the germline V gene (reference sequence) are SEHNR and FQNEAQ. Library method: the immunoSEQ multiplex PCR assay. A mixture of 60 forward primers for TCR Vbeta segments and 13 reverse primers for TCR Jbeta segments was used in the multiplex PCR. Amplification of the CDR3 region of rearranged TCR beta genes was performed with a multiplex PCR assay on genomic DNA. On the Illumina HiSeq System, the amplified TCR beta libraries were sequenced as 87-base-pair reads. Per the source publication's procedure: A later analysis counted about 80 million unique TCR beta chains across the 670 or so repertoires, and some 11 million of these chains were shared by at least two donors. Raw reads were error-corrected and collapsed into unique sequences by a nearest-neighbor algorithm in which closely related sequences were merged to remove PCR and sequencing errors. V, D and J gene segments were assigned by aligning CDR3 sequences to IMGT reference sequences. Each retained sequence needed at least a six-nucleotide match to both a V gene segment and a J gene segment. A rearrangement counted as productive if the CDR3 had no stop codons and remained in frame with V and J, and every other rearrangement counted as non-productive. CDR3 was defined according to IMGT convention as the region running from the second conserved V-encoded cysteine to the conserved J-encoded phenylalanine. In an earlier analysis of approximately 500 of the donors, sequences lacking an unambiguous match to a single V gene segment were excluded. In an earlier analysis of some 590 of the donors, a V segment was called functional when productive rearrangements were above 56.7%, and segregating when the standard deviation between donors exceeded 5%. A statistical classification framework was built for diagnosing cytomegalovirus status from the catalog of TCR beta chain sequences. A later analysis assigned V and J genes by comparing TCR nucleotide sequences with IMGT/GENE-DB human TR gene sequences. Using the TCRdist pipeline, a later analysis assigned CDR3 sequences along with most-parsimonious VDJ recombination scenarios. In a later analysis, every TCR beta chain was defined by the combination of its CDR3 amino acid sequence and its V-gene family, and reads without a unique V-gene family were dropped. In a later analysis, 500 to 700 highly shared, low-generation-probability nucleotide sequences were removed to address suspected cross-contamination and a sequencing artifact. In a later analysis, a clonal expansion index for each public chain was calculated from normalized within-repertoire ranks of inferred template counts. In a later analysis, generation probabilities were computed using a VDJ recombination model fitted to out-of-frame rearrangements, and the results were checked against IGoR. A later analysis scored TCR-TCR, TCR-HLA and TCR-CMV co-occurrence with hypergeometric tests, applying a repertoire-size bias correction to TCR pairs. In a later analysis, false discovery rates were estimated by permuting HLA or CMV assignments 20 times. A later analysis grouped co-occurring TCRs with DBSCAN, adding TCRdist sequence similarity when clustering within HLA-allele-positive subsets. Co-occurrence clustering excluded repertoires with fewer than 30,000 or more than 120,000 public chains, plus five with anomalous nucleotide sharing. The table comes from immuneACCESS by way of TCRdb, which keeps in-frame sequences with V and J called. Part of the clones is missing from these tables; in studies checked, under half for an unresolved V gene and the rest for unknown reasons. V and J calls and clone size are given by that table; D and trimming were obtained from the DNA. The sample has some 120,000 clones on record, around 80% of them singletons. The ten largest clonotypes hold 4% to 5.5% of the sample.

Specimen: PBMCs. The receptor chain draws on TRBV7-9 and TRBJ2-7; the junction holds 7 bases that match TRBD1. The clonotype originates from a man younger than 40 in good health and CMV-seropositive. CDR3 loop: CASSSDRALKYEQYF. The nucleotides read TGTGCCAGCAGCTCCGACAGGGCCCTGAAGTACGAGCAGTACTTC.